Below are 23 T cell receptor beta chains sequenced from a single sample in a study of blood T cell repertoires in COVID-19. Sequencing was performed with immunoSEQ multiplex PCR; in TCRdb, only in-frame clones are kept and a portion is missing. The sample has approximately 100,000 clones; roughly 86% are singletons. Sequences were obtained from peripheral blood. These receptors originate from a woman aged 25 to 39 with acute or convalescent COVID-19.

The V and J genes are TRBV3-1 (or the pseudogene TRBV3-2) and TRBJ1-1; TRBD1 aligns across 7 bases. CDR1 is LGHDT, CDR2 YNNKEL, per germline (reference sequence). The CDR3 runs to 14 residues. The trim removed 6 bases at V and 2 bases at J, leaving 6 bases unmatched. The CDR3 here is CASRLTGLNTEAFF. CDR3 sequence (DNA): TGTGCCAGCAGGTTGACAGGGCTTAACACTGAAGCTTTCTTT.

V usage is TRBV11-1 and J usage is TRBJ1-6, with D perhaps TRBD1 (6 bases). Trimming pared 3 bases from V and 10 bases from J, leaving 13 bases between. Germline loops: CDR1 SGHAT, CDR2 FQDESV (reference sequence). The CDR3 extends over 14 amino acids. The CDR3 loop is CASSLAGEGSPLHF. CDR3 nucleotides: TGTGCCAGCAGCTTGGCAGGGGAAGGGTCACCCCTCCACTTT.

The DNA for the CDR3 is TGTGCCAGCAGTGAAGCGTACTCTGGAAACACCATATATTTT. The encoded protein is CASSEAYSGNTIYF. The rearrangement joins TRBV2 to TRBJ1-3; D is undetermined. The V and J ends lost 0 bases and 0 bases respectively, with 3 bases between them. CDR1 is SNHLY, CDR2 FYNNEI, per germline. This CDR3 region has 14 residues. The full variable domain, its missing parts supplied by reference TRBV2 and TRBJ1-3, is EPEVTQTPSHQVTQMGQEVILRCVPISNHLYFYWYRQILGQKVEFLVSFYNNEISEKSEIFDDQFSVERPDGSNFTLKIRSTKLEDSAMYFCASSEAYSGNTIYFGEGSWLTVV.

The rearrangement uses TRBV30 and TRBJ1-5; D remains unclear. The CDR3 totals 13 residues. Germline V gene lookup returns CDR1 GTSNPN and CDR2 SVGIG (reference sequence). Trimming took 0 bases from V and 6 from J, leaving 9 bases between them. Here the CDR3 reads CAWSVLGIQPQHF. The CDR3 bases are TGTGCCTGGAGTGTACTAGGGATTCAGCCCCAGCATTTT.

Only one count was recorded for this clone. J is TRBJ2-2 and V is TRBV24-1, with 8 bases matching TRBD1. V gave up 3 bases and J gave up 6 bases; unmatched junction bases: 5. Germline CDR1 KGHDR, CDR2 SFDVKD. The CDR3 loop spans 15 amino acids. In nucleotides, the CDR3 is TGTGCCACCAGTGATCCCAGGGGGCGGGCCGGGGAGCTGTTTTTT. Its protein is CATSDPRGRAGELFF.

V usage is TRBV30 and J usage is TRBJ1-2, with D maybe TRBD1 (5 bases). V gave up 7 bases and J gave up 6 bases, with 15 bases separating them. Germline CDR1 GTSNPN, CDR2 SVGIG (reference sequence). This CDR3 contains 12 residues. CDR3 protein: CASPGRGDGYTF. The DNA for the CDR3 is TGTGCCTCCCCGGGTAGGGGCGATGGCTACACCTTC.

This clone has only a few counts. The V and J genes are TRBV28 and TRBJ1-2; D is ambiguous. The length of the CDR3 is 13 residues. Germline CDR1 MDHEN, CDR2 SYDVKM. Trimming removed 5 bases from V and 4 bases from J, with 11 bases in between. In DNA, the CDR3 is TGTGCCAGCAGTGCAAAGGGAGGCTATGGCTACACCTTC. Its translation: CASSAKGGYGYTF.

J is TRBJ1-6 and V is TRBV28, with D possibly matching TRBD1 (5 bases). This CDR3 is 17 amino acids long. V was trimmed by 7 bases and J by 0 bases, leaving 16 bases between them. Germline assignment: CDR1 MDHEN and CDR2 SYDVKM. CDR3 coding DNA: TGTGCCAGCAAATCGACGGGGGTCAGCTCCTATAATTCACCCCTCCACTTT. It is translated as CASKSTGVSSYNSPLHF.

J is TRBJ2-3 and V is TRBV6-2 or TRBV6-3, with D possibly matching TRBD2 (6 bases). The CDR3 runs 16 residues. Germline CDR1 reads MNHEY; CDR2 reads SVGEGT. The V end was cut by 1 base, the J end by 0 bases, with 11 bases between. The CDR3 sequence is CASSYLGGLSTDTQYF. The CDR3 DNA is TGTGCCAGCAGTTACTTGGGGGGATTAAGCACAGATACGCAGTATTTT.

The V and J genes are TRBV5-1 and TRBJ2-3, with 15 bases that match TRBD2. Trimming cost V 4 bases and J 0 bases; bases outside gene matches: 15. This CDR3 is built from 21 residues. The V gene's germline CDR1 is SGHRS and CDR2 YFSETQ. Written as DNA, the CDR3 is TGCGCCAGCAGCCACCGAGGAGCGGGACTAGCGGGGGGAACTAGCACAGATACGCAGTATTTT. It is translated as CASSHRGAGLAGGTSTDTQYF. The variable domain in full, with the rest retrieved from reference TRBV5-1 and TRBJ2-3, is KAGVTQTPRYLIKTRGQQVTLSCSPISGHRSVSWYQQTPGQGLQFLFEYFSETQRNKGNFPGRFSGRQFSNSRSEMNVSTLELGDSALYLCASSHRGAGLAGGTSTDTQYFGPGTRLTVL.

CDR3 DNA: TGTGCCAGCAGCCAAGATGTGACCGGGATCGAGCAGTACTTC. It codes for CASSQDVTGIEQYF. The chain links TRBV4-2 to TRBJ2-7; tentative D call: TRBD2 (5 bases). Germline CDR1 LGHNA, CDR2 YNFKEQ. This CDR3 contains 14 residues. V lost 0 bases and J 6 bases, leaving 12 bases between the germline ends.

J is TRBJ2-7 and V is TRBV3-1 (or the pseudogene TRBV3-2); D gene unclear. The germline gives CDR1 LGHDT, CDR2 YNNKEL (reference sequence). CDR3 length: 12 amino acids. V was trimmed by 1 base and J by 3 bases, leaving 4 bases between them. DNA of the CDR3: TGTGCCAGCAGCCAAGGAGGCTACGAGCAGTACTTC. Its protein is CASSQGGYEQYF.

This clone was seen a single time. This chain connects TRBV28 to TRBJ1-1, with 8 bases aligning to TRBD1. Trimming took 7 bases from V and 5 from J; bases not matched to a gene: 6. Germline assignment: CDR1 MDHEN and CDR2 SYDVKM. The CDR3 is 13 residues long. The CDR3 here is CASTTGENTEAFF. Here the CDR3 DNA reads TGTGCCAGCACGACAGGGGAGAATACTGAAGCTTTCTTT.

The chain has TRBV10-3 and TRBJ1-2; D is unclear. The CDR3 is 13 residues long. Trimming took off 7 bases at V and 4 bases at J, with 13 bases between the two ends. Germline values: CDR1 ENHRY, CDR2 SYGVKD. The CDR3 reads CAIMGRRGYGYTF. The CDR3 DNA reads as TGTGCCATCATGGGCCGACGTGGCTATGGCTACACCTTC.

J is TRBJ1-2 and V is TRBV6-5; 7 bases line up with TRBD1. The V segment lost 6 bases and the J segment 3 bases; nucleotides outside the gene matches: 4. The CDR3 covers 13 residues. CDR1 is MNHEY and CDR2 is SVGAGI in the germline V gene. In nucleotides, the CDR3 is TGTGCCAGCAGCCTGGACAGGTACTATGGCTACACCTTC. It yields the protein CASSLDRYYGYTF.

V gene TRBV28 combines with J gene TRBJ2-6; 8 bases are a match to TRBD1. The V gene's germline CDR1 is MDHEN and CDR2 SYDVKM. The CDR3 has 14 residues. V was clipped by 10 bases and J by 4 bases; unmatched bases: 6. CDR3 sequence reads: CATGTGGGANVLTF. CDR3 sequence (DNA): TGTGCCACCGGTACAGGGGGAGGGGCCAACGTCCTGACTTTC.

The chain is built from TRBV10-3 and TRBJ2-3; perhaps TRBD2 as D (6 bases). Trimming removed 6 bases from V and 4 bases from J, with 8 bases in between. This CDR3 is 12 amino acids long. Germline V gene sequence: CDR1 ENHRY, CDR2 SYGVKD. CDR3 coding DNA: TGTGCCATCAGCGGGAGTTCAGATACGCAGTATTTT. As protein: CAISGSSDTQYF.

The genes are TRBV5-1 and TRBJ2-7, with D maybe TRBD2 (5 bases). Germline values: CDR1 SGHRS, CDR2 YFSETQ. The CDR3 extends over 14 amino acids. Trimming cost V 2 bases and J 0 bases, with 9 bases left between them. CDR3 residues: CASSFSGSSYEQYF. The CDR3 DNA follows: TGCGCCAGCAGCTTCTCTGGGAGCTCCTACGAGCAGTACTTC.

The DNA for the CDR3 is TGTGCCAGCAGCTTGTCCTTTTCCGGCTACACCTTC. It is translated as CASSLSFSGYTF. This sequence joins TRBV5-5 and TRBJ1-2; unclear D gene. Between the trimmed V and J ends, which lost 1 base and 8 bases, there was a span of 9 bases. This CDR3 is built from 12 residues. Per germline, CDR1 SGHKS and CDR2 YYEKEE (reference sequence).

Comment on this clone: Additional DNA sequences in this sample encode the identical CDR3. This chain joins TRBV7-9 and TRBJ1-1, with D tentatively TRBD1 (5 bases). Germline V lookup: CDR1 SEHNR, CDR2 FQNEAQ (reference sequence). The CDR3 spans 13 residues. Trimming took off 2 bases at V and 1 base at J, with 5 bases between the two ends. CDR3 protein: CASSLTGNTEAFF. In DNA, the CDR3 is TGTGCCAGCAGCTTAACAGGGAACACTGAAGCTTTCTTT.

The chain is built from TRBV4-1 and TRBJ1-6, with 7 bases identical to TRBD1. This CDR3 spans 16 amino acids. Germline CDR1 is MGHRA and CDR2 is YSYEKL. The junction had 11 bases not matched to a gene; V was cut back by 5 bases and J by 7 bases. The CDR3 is CASSSPGGGRNSPLHF. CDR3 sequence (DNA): TGCGCCAGCAGCTCGCCAGGGGGAGGTAGGAATTCACCCCTCCACTTT.

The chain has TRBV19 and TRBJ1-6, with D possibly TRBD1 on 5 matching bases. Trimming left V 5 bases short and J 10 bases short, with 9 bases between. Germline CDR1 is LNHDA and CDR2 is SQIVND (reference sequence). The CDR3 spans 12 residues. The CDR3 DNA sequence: TGTGCCAGTAGTGGGGGGGGATCACCCCTCCACTTT. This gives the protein CASSGGGSPLHF. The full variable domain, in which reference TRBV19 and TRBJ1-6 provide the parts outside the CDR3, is DGGITQSPKYLFRKEGQNVTLSCEQNLNHDAMYWYRQDPGQGLRLIYYSQIVNDFQKGDIAEGYSVSREKKESFPLTVTSAQKNPTAFYLCASSGGGSPLHFGNGTRLTVT.

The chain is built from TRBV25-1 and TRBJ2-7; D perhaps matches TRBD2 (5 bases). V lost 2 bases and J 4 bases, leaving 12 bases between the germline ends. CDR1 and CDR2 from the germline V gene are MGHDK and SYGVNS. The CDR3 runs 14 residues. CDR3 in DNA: TGTGCCAGCAGTGAAGAGGGCAATCGGTACGAGCAGTACTTC. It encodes CASSEEGNRYEQYF.